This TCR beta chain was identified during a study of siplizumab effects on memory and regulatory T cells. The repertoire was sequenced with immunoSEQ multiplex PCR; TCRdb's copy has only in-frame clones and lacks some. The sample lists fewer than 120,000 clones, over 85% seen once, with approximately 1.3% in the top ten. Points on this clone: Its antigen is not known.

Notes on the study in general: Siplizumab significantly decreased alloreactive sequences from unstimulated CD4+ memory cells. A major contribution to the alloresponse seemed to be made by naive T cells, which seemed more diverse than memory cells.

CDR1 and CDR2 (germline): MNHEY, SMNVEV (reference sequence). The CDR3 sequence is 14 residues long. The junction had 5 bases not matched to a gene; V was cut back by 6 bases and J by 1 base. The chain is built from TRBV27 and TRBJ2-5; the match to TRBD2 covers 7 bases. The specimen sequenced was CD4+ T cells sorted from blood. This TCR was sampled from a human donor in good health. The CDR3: CASRPWGGQETQYF. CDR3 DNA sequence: TGTGCCAGCAGACCTTGGGGGGGCCAAGAGACCCAGTACTTC.